The TCR beta chain under discussion was sequenced for a study of T-cell memory formation after mild COVID-19. The overall study: In these data, TCR clusters were largely donor specific.

About this clonotype itself: Antigen specificity is unknown.

One entry per CDR3 protein, called by TCRdb with MiXCR from the 5' RACE reads. The table records approximately 250,000 distinct CDR3 sequences, 15% to 20% of them present only once. Study-wide findings and caveats: Clones contracting day 15 to 85 were balanced CD4/CD8; later expanders leaned CD4+. In pre-infection memory, a portion of responding clones appeared, which suggested that cross-reactive memory joined. Among contracting clones, CD4+ were mainly CM/EM and CD8+ enriched in EMRA.

The CDR3 loop spans 17 amino acids. Germline CDR1 and CDR2: MNHNS and SASEGT. Deletions cut 4 bases from V and 1 base from J, with 19 bases between. The TCR comes from a man aged 18 to 29 who had mild COVID-19 (a few samples of this study predate the infection). Cell type and time point are not known. V gene TRBV6-1 combines with J gene TRBJ2-5; perhaps TRBD1 as D (6 bases). The sequenced sample consisted of PBMCs or a T cell subset sorted from them (not recorded which). Here the CDR3 DNA reads TGTGCCAGCAGTGTGGATCGGTGGGGGACACCCCAAGAGACCCAGTACTTC. Protein product: CASSVDRWGTPQETQYF.